These 2 T cell receptor beta chains share one sample of origin, sequenced in a study of blood T cells in healthy people across ages. Sample-barcoded 5' priming and a J-beta primer mix drove a second PCR of roughly 7 to 11 cycles. TCRdb recomputed calls from the 5' RACE reads with MiXCR, one row per CDR3 protein. This repertoire shows 850,000 to 950,000 distinct CDR3 sequences, 29% found once; its top ten account for about 18%. Sequencing was performed on blood. The receptor set was obtained from a woman older than 75 in good health.

This clonotype was seen more than once but under ten times. The chain couples TRBV3-1 to TRBJ1-5, with 7 bases lining up with TRBD1. This CDR3 is built from 16 residues. The germline V gene has CDR1 LGHDT and CDR2 YNNKEL (reference sequence). The trim removed 5 bases at V and 0 bases at J, leaving 7 bases unmatched. CDR3: CASSEGQPYSNQPQHF. The CDR3 nucleotides read TGTGCCAGCAGCGAGGGACAGCCCTATAGCAATCAGCCCCAGCATTTT.

This chain links TRBV6-2 or TRBV6-3 with TRBJ1-5; 7 bases agree with TRBD1. V gave up 8 bases and J gave up 5 bases; unmatched junction bases: 6. Germline CDR1 reads MNHEY; CDR2 reads SVGEGT. The CDR3 spans 13 residues. CDR3 amino acids: CASGGTDYQPQHF. The CDR3, as DNA: TGTGCCAGCGGGGGGACAGATTATCAGCCCCAGCATTTT.